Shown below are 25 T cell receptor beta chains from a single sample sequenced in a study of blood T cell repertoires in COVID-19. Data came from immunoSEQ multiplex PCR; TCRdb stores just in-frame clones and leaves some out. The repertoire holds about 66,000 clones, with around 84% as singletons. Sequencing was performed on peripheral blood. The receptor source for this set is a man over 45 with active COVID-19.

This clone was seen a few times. Written as DNA, the CDR3 is TGTGCCACCAGCAGAGATGGGATAACAGGCAGGCATAGCAATCAGCCCCAGCATTTT. Residues: CATSRDGITGRHSNQPQHF. The chain links TRBV15 to TRBJ1-5, with D tentatively TRBD1 (5 bases). Trimming removed 0 bases from V and 0 bases from J, with 18 bases in between. Germline V gene data show CDR1 as LNHNV and CDR2 as YYDKDF (reference sequence). The CDR3 is 19 residues long. Drawing the rest from reference TRBV15 and TRBJ1-5, the complete variable domain is DAMVIQNPRYQVTQFGKPVTLSCSQTLNHNVMYWYQQKSSQAPKLLFHYYDKDFNNEADTPDNFQSRRPNTSFCFLDIRSPGLGDTAMYLCATSRDGITGRHSNQPQHFGDGTRLSIL.

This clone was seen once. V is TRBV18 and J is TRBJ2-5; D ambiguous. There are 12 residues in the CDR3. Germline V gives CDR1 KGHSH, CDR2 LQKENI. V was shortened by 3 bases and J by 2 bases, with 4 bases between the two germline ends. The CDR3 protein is CASSPVQETQYF. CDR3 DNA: TGTGCCAGCTCACCCGTACAAGAGACCCAGTACTTC.

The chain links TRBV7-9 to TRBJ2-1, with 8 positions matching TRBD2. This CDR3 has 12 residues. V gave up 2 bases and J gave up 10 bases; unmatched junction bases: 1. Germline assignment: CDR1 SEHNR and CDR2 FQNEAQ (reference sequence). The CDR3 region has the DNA TGTGCCAGCAGCTTAACTAGCGGAGAGCAGTTCTTC. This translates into CASSLTSGEQFF.

CDR3: CASSGGGAQPQHF. Written as DNA, the CDR3 is TGTGCCAGCAGTGGAGGGGGGGCGCAGCCCCAGCATTTT. The gene calls are TRBV2 and TRBJ1-5, with D perhaps TRBD1 (6 bases). Germline CDR1 SNHLY, CDR2 FYNNEI. The CDR3 spans 13 residues. V lost 4 bases and J lost 7, with 11 bases in between.

CDR3 amino acids: CASSHRLYSSYNEQFF. CDR3 in DNA: TGTGCCAGCAGCCACCGACTGTATAGCTCCTACAATGAGCAGTTCTTC. The chain has TRBV11-3 and TRBJ2-1; D gene uncertain. Per the germline V gene, CDR1 is SGHNT and CDR2 is YENEEA. V was pared by 5 bases and J by 0 bases, with 14 bases between. This CDR3 contains 16 residues.

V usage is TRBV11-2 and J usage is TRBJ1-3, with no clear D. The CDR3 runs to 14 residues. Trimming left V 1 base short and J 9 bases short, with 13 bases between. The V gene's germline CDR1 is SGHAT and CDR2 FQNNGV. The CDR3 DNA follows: TGTGCCAGCAGCTTAGTCCCTATGCGAGGCACCATATATTTT. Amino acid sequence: CASSLVPMRGTIYF.

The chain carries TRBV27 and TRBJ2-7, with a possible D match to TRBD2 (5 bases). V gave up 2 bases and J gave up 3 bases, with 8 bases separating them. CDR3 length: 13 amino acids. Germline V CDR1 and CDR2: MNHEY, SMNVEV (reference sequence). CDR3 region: CASSLRENYEQYF. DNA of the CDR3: TGTGCCAGCAGTTTAAGGGAGAACTACGAGCAGTACTTC.

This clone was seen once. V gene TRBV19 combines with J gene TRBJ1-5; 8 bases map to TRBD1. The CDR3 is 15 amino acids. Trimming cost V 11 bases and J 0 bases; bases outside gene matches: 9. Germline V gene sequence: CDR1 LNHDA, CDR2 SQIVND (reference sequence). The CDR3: CAAKDRGHSNQPQHF. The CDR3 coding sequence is TGTGCCGCCAAAGACAGGGGCCATAGCAATCAGCCCCAGCATTTT.

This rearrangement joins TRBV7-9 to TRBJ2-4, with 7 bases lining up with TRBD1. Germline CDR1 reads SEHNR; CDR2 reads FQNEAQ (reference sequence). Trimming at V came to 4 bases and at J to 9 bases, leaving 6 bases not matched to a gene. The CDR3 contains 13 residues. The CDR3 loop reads CASSWGTATIQYF. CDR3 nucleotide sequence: TGTGCCAGCAGCTGGGGGACAGCTACCATTCAGTACTTC.

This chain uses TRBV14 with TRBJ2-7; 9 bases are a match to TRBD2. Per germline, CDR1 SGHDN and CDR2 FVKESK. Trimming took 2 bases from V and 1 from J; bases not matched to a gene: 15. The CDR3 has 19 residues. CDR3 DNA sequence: TGTGCCAGCAGCCAATGGTTACTAGCGGGCGAGACATGTTCCTACGAGCAGTACGTC. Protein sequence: CASSQWLLAGETCSYEQYV.

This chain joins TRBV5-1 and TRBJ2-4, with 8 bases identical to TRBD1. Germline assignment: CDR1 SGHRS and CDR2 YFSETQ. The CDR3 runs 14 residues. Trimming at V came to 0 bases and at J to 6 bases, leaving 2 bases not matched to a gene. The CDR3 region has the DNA TGCGCCAGCAGCTTGGGGGACAGGACAAACATTCAGTACTTC. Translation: CASSLGDRTNIQYF.

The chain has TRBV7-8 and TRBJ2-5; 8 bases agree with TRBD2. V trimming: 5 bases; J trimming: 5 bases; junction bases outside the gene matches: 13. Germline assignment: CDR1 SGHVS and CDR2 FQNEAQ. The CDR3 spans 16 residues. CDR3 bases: TGTGCCAGCAGCCCAGTAGGGCGGGGGGCACGGGAGACCCAGTACTTC. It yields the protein CASSPVGRGARETQYF.

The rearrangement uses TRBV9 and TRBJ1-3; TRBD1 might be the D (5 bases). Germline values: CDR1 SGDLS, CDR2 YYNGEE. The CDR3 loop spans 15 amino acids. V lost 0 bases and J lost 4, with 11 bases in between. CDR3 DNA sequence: TGTGCCAGCAGCGTAGTAGGAGGGGACGGAAACACCATATATTTT. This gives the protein CASSVVGGDGNTIYF. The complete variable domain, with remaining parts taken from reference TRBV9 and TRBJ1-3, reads DSGVTQTPKHLITATGQRVTLRCSPRSGDLSVYWYQQSLDQGLQFLIQYYNGEERAKGNILERFSAQQFPDLHSELNLSSLELGDSALYFCASSVVGGDGNTIYFGEGSWLTVV.

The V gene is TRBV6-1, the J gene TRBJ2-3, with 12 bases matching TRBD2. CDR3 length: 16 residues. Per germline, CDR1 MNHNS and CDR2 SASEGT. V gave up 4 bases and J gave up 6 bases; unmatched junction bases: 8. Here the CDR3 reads CASSARLAGVRDTQYF. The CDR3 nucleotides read TGTGCCAGCAGTGCAAGACTAGCGGGAGTGAGGGATACGCAGTATTTT.

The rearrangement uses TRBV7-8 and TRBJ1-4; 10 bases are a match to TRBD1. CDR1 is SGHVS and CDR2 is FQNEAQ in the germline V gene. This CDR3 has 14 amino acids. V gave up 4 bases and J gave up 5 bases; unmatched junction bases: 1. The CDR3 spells CASSSTGGNEKLFF. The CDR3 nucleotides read TGTGCCAGCAGCTCGACAGGGGGCAATGAAAAACTGTTTTTT.

CDR3 in DNA: TGTGCCAGTAAAGGCCTAGGGGCAGCAAATGGCTACACCTTC. This sequence encodes CASKGLGAANGYTF. V usage is TRBV19 and J usage is TRBJ1-2; D is perhaps TRBD1 (5 bases). Per the germline V gene, CDR1 is LNHDA and CDR2 is SQIVND (reference sequence). The ends were cut back, 7 bases at V and 6 bases at J, with 18 bases in the middle. The CDR3 runs to 14 residues.

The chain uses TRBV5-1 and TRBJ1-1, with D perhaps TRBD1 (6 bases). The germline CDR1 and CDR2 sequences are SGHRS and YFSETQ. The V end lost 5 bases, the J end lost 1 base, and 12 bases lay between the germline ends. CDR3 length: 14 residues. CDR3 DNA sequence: TGCGCCAGCAGTTCAACAGGGACGAACACTGAAGCTTTCTTT. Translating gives CASSSTGTNTEAFF.

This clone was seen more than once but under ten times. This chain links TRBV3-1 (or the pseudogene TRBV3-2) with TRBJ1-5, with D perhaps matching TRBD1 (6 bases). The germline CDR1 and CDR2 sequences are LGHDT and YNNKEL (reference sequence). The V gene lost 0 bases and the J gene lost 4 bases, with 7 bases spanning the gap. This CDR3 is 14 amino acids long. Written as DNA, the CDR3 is TGTGCCAGCAGCCAAGACAGGGGTAATCAGCCCCAGCATTTT. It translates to CASSQDRGNQPQHF.

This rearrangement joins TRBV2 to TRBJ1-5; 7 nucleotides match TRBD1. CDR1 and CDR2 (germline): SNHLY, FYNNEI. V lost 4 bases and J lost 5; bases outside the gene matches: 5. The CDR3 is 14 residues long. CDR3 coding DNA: TGTGCCAGCAGTGTGGGGCAGGGGGATCAGCCCCAGCATTTT. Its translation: CASSVGQGDQPQHF.

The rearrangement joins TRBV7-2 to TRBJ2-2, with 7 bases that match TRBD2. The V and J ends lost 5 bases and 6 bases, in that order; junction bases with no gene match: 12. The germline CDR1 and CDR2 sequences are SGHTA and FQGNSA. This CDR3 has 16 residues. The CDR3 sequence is CASSLTLGGSAGELFF. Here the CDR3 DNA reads TGTGCCAGCAGCCTAACCTTAGGCGGGAGTGCCGGGGAGCTGTTTTTT.

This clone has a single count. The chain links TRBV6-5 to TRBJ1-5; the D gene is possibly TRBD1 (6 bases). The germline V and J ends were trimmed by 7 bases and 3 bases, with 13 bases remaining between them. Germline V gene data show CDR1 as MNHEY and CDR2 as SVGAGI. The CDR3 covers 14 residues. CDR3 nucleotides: TGTGCCAGCACAAAACAGGGTCACAATCAGCCCCAGCATTTT. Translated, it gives CASTKQGHNQPQHF.

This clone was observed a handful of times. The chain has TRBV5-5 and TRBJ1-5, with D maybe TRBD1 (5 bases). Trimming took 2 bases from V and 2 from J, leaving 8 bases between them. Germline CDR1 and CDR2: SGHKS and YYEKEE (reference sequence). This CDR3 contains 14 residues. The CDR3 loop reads CASSFQGGNQPQHF. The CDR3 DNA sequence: TGTGCCAGCAGCTTCCAGGGTGGCAATCAGCCCCAGCATTTT.

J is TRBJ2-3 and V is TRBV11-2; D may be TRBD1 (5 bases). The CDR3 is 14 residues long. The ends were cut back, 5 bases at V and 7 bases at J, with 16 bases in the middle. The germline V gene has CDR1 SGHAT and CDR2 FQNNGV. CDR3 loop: CASSLQGAVNTQYF. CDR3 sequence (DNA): TGTGCCAGCAGCCTTCAGGGTGCAGTAAATACGCAGTATTTT.

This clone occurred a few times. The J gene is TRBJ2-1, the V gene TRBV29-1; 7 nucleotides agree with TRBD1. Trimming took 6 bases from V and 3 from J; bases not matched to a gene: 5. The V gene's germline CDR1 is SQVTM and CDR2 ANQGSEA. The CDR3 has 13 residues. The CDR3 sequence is CSVDRVNYNEQFF. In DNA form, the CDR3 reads TGCAGCGTAGACAGGGTTAACTACAATGAGCAGTTCTTC.

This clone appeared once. CDR3 coding DNA: TGTGCCAGCAGGGGGAGGACAGGGCCTGAATCACCCCTCCACTTT. Amino acid sequence: CASRGRTGPESPLHF. The V call is TRBV6-5, the J call TRBJ1-6, with 8 nucleotides matching TRBD1. This CDR3 spans 15 amino acids. The trim removed 6 bases at V and 10 bases at J, leaving 11 bases unmatched. Germline values: CDR1 MNHEY, CDR2 SVGAGI.